These 2 T cell receptor beta chains were all obtained from the same sample, sequenced in a study of T cells in Graves' hyperthyroidism and ophthalmopathy. The investigators amplified TCR beta CDR3 regions from RNA transcripts. RT-PCR in the first round (using the HTBI primer set) targeted the TCR CDR3. TCRdb re-analysed the multiplex PCR reads in MiXCR, keeping a single row per CDR3 protein. The repertoire holds 330,000 or so distinct CDR3 sequences, with less than 20% as singletons. Sequencing was carried out using blood. Receptor source: a woman in her thirties or forties with Graves' ophthalmopathy.

In this sample, this clonotype turned up many times. The V gene is TRBV19, the J gene TRBJ2-7; 10 positions match TRBD1. Germline V CDR1 and CDR2: LNHDA, SQIVND (reference sequence). This CDR3 has 14 residues. The V and J ends lost 3 bases and 3 bases, in that order; junction bases with no gene match: 2. CDR3 nucleotide sequence: TGTGCCAGTAGTATCGGGACAGGGGTCTACGAGCAGTACTTC. Amino acid sequence: CASSIGTGVYEQYF.

The V call is TRBV7-9, the J call TRBJ2-2; D is unclear. The CDR3 sequence is 12 residues long. In germline, CDR1 is SEHNR, CDR2 FQNEAQ (reference sequence). Trimming left V 7 bases short and J 7 bases short, with 10 bases between. CDR3 DNA sequence: TGTGCCAGCACCCCGTCGAACGGGGAGCTGTTTTTT. It translates to CASTPSNGELFF.